This T cell receptor (beta chain) emerged from a study of post-analysis software for immune sequencing data. The overall study: Relapsing-remitting, secondary progressive and progressive-relapsing courses of multiple sclerosis were included. Overall study findings and caveats: When compared against controls, multiple sclerosis patients showed significantly lower normalized Chao1 diversity. Same-batch samples co-clustered strongly by F measure. Patients used five TRBV segments, including TRBV5-6, TRBV5-1 and TRBV20-1, more often than controls.

The library was made from cDNA and included unique molecular identifiers. When 1 to 10 million T cells were used, they gave approximately 450,000 cDNA molecules. TCRdb re-derived calls from the PCR reads in MiXCR, one entry per CDR3 protein. Counted here are about 540,000 distinct CDR3 sequences, 30% to 40% occurring once; the ten biggest clones make up approximately 6%. Looked up from germline, CDR1 is SGHRS and CDR2 is YFSETQ. The V and J ends lost 4 bases and 7 bases, in that order; junction bases with no gene match: 5. The CDR3 loop spans 14 amino acids. In its sample, this clonotype was seen a few times. Its specificity is unknown.

The V and J genes are TRBV5-1 and TRBJ2-1, with 10 nucleotides matching TRBD1. The sequence was obtained from a girl under 18 with multiple sclerosis. The sequencing input was blood. CDR3 bases: TGCGCCAGCAGCCCGGGGACAGGGGAAAATGAGCAGTTCTTC. This sequence encodes CASSPGTGENEQFF.